What follows is one T cell receptor (beta chain) and its context. Assay used: immunoSEQ multiplex PCR; TCRdb lists only in-frame clones, some missing. This sample carries about 380,000 clones, 87% of them seen once, and the ten largest clones take 1.3%. This sample stems from a study of blood T cell repertoires in COVID-19. Overall study: Samples taken during acute and convalescent COVID-19 were collected in the United States, Italy and Spain.

Grouping used clinical history reported by participants in a survey and questionnaire. The receptor's source is a man in his thirties or forties who had recovered from COVID-19. Sequences were obtained from PBMCs or T cells enriched from blood (not recorded which).

CDR3 region: CASSLGGKNEQYF. The CDR3, as DNA: TGTGCCAGCAGTTTAGGAGGGAAGAACGAGCAGTACTTC. V usage is TRBV27 and J usage is TRBJ2-7, with D perhaps matching TRBD2 (6 bases). With 2 bases removed from V and 5 bases from J, the gap between germline ends came to 10 bases. The germline V gene encodes CDR1 MNHEY and CDR2 SMNVEV (reference sequence). The CDR3 has 13 residues.